The rows below give T cell receptor beta chains drawn from one sample of a study of blood T cells in healthy people across ages. MiXCR, run by TCRdb on the 5' RACE reads, gives a single entry per CDR3 protein. Here the sample spans over 600,000 distinct CDR3 sequences, roughly 46% being singletons. Material for sequencing was blood. The receptor source for this set is an elderly man in good health. Each CDR3 is given with its conserved first and last residue. D genes are given only for firm matches. Clone size is stated in some rows and not others, as once, few, many or a class when expanded.

>TRBJ2-1|-|TRBV20-1|TRBD2
TGCAGTGCTAGGCGGGAGGAAGGGGGGAGTGAGCAGTTCTTC
CSARREEGGSEQFF
>TRBJ2-4|-|TRBV25-1|-
TGTGCCAGCAGTGACCTAAACAATGAGCAGTACTTC
CASSDLNNEQYF
>TRBJ2-3|-|TRBV7-3|TRBD2
TGTACCAGCAGCTTAGCGGGAGGGCCATCGGATACGCAGTATTTT
CTSSLAGGPSDTQYF
>TRBJ2-5|-|TRBV12-3/TRBV12-4|TRBD2
TGTGCCAGCAGTTTTATGGGACTAGCGGGAGTAAGGGATGAGCAGTACTTC
CASSFMGLAGVRDEQYF
>TRBJ2-5|many|TRBV28|-
TGTGCCAGCACTCTTAGGGGGGGAGCAGAGACCCAGTACTTC
CASTLRGGAETQYF
>TRBJ2-7|-|TRBV6-1|TRBD2
TGTGCCAGCAGTGAAGCGCTTCTAGCGGGAGCTGACCCGTCGGAGCAGTACTTC
CASSEALLAGADPSEQYF
>TRBJ2-2|-|TRBV7-3|-
TGTGCCAGCAGCTTGACTAGACCCGGGGAGCTGTTTTTT
CASSLTRPGELFF
>TRBJ2-5|-|TRBV20-1|TRBD2
TGCAGTGCAAGGAGAACTAGCGGGGGGTACAATGAGCAGTACTTC
CSARRTSGGYNEQYF
>TRBJ2-5|-|TRBV20-1|-
TGCAGTGCGGTGGGGAAAGAGACCCAGTACTTC
CSAVGKETQYF
>TRBJ2-3|-|TRBV4-1|TRBD2
TGCGCCAGCAGCGCACCCGGGACTAGCGGGAGAGTTTTCACAGATACGCAGTATTTT
CASSAPGTSGRVFTDTQYF
>TRBJ2-1|-|TRBV5-1|TRBD1
TGCGCCAGCAGCCCCGACAGGGAAGGAGAGACCCAGTTCTTC
CASSPDREGETQFF
>TRBJ2-1|-|TRBV7-2|TRBD2
TGTGCCGGCAGCCCCCCGGGGACTAGCATGAATGAGCAGTTCTTC
CAGSPPGTSMNEQFF
>TRBJ2-5|few|TRBV30|TRBD1
TGTGCCTGGAACCCAGGGGGAGAGACCCAGTACTTC
CAWNPGGETQYF
>TRBJ2-5|-|TRBV7-2|-
TGTGCCAGCAGCGAGGCCGGGGAGACCCAGTACTTC
CASSEAGETQYF
>TRBJ1-2|-|TRBV27|TRBD1
TGTGCCACTAGACCCGGACAGGGGCGGTATGGCTACACCTTC
CATRPGQGRYGYTF
>TRBJ2-1|-|TRBV10-3|-
TGTGCCATCAGCTCCGGGACTGGCGACAATGAGCAGTTCTTC
CAISSGTGDNEQFF
>TRBJ2-2|-|TRBV12-3/TRBV12-4|-
TGTGCCAGCAGTAAACGTGCCACCGGGGAGCTGTTTTTT
CASSKRATGELFF